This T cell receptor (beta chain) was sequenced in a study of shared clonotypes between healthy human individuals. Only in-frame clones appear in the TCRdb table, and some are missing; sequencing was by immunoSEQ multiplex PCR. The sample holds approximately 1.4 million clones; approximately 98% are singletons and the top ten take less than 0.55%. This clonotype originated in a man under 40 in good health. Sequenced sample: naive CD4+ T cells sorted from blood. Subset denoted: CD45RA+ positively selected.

The CDR3 region is CASSADYEQYF. In nucleotides, the CDR3 is TGCGCCAGCAGCGCCGACTACGAGCAGTACTTC. The chain combines TRBV5-1 with TRBJ2-7; no firm D call. CDR3 size: 11 residues. V was pared by 4 bases and J by 3 bases, with 5 bases between. Germline lookup yields CDR1 SGHRS and CDR2 YFSETQ.